A selection of T cell receptor beta chains follows, all from one sample in a study of identical twins. TCRdb re-called the 5' RACE reads through MiXCR, storing one row per CDR3 protein. The sample has 200,000 to 250,000 distinct CDR3 sequences; more than 9.5% are singletons. This same sample was also part of a study on yellow fever vaccine responses in identical twins.

Material for sequencing was memory (CD45RO+) T cells sorted from blood. The receptors were sampled from a woman younger than 30 in good health. Each CDR3 is given with its conserved first and last residue. A D gene is named only where the DNA matches it firmly. Some rows have no size entry. The others give once, few or many, or a class for an expanded clone.

j_call | clone_size | v_call | d_call | cdr3_nt | cdr3_aa
TRBJ2-1 | few | TRBV4-2 | - | TGTGCCAGCAGCCAAGGGCCCGGAGAAGTTTATGAGCAGTTCTTC | CASSQGPGEVYEQFF
TRBJ2-1 | many | TRBV5-6 | - | TGTGCCAGCAGCTTAGGGGCTCGGGGTGAGCAGTTCTTC | CASSLGARGEQFF
TRBJ2-3 | - | TRBV12-3/TRBV12-4 | - | TGTGCCAGCAGGAACAGTGCCCGGGGTTACACAGATACGCAGTATTTT | CASRNSARGYTDTQYF
TRBJ2-7 | many | TRBV5-6 | TRBD2 | TGTGCCAGCAGCGATGGACTAGCGTCGGGTGAGCAGTACTTC | CASSDGLASGEQYF
TRBJ2-2 | few | TRBV7-2 | - | TGTGCCAGCAGCAAAGAGGGAAACAGGGCCGGCGAGCTGTTTTTT | CASSKEGNRAGELFF
TRBJ1-4 | few | TRBV7-8 | - | TGTGCCAGCAGTCCTACACACGGAACTAATGAAAAACTGTTTTTT | CASSPTHGTNEKLFF
TRBJ2-1 | many | TRBV24-1 | - | TGTGCCCGAGGGGTTATGGGGTACAATGAGCAGTTCTTC | CARGVMGYNEQFF
TRBJ2-7 | - | TRBV5-1 | - | TGCGCCAGCAGCTCCGGGACAACCTACGAGCAGTACTTC | CASSSGTTYEQYF
TRBJ2-2 | - | TRBV5-6 | TRBD1 | TGTGCCAGCAGCGCATGGGGGACAGGGATAACCGGGGAGCTGTTTTTT | CASSAWGTGITGELFF
TRBJ2-7 | many | TRBV3-1 | - | TGTGCCAGCAGCCAAGCCAGACCATCCTACGAGCAGTACTTC | CASSQARPSYEQYF
TRBJ2-2 | few | TRBV7-9 | - | TGTGCCAGGGGCACCGGGGAGCTGTTTTTT | CARGTGELFF
TRBJ1-6 | many | TRBV12-3/TRBV12-4 | - | TGTGCCAGCAGTTCGAATCTACCACCCCTCCACTTT | CASSSNLPPLHF
TRBJ2-3 | few | TRBV9 | TRBD2 | TGTGCCAGCAGCGTGGGACTAGCGACAGATACGCAGTATTTT | CASSVGLATDTQYF
TRBJ2-1 | - | TRBV9 | - | TGTGCCAGCAGCGTAGATGGCGTCCGACTCTCCTACAATGAGCAGTTCTTC | CASSVDGVRLSYNEQFF
TRBJ2-7 | - | TRBV6-6 | - | TGTGCCAGCAGTTACCCACTAGACGAGCAGTACTTC | CASSYPLDEQYF
TRBJ2-3 | few | TRBV30 | TRBD2 | TGTGCCTGGAGTGGCACGGGGGGGGCGAGGCGAGATACGCAGTATTTT | CAWSGTGGARRDTQYF
TRBJ1-4 | - | TRBV9 | - | TGTGCCAGCAGCGTATCCCCGCAGGGTGAAAAACTGTTTTTT | CASSVSPQGEKLFF
TRBJ2-5 | few | TRBV29-1 | - | TGCAGCGGGTGGTTGGAGACCCAGTACTTC | CSGWLETQYF
TRBJ2-1 | - | TRBV15 | - | TGTGCCACCAGCAGATCAACTCTCCTGATCTACAATGAGCAGTTCTTC | CATSRSTLLIYNEQFF
TRBJ1-1 | - | TRBV4-3 | TRBD1 | TGCGCCAGCAGCCAGTCCACAGGGGGAGGAACTGAAGCTTTCTTT | CASSQSTGGGTEAFF
TRBJ2-2 | - | TRBV2 | TRBD1 | TGTGCCAGCAGACTACAGGGGGCGGAAACCGGGGAGCTGTTTTTT | CASRLQGAETGELFF
TRBJ2-7 | few | TRBV28 | TRBD1 | TGTGCCAGCAGTTTTGGGGACAGGAGGTTCGAGCAGTACTTC | CASSFGDRRFEQYF
TRBJ2-1 | few | TRBV3-1 | TRBD1 | TGTGCCAGCAGCCATATCGACAGGGAGACTAATGAGCAGTTCTTC | CASSHIDRETNEQFF
TRBJ1-4 | few | TRBV18 | - | TGTGCCAGCTCACCAAAGACAACTAATGAAAAACTGTTTTTT | CASSPKTTNEKLFF
TRBJ2-3 | - | TRBV12-3/TRBV12-4 | - | TGTGCCAGCAGTTTAGCGGCTGCAAATACGCAGTATTTT | CASSLAAANTQYF
TRBJ2-3 | few | TRBV6-1 | - | TGTGCCAGCCATCAGGGAGCGGTATCTAGCACAGATACGCAGTATTTT | CASHQGAVSSTDTQYF
TRBJ2-5 | few | TRBV12-5 | TRBD2 | TGTGCTAGTGGTTTGGAACCGGGACTAGCGGGAGGACAAGAGACCCAGTACTTC | CASGLEPGLAGGQETQYF
TRBJ2-1 | few | TRBV5-1 | TRBD1 | TGCGCCAGCAGCTTAAAAGGCCCGGACAGGGTGGCTGAGCAGTTCTTC | CASSLKGPDRVAEQFF
TRBJ2-7 | many | TRBV29-1 | - | TGCAGCGTTTTCGGGCCCGGAGACTACGAGCAGTACTTC | CSVFGPGDYEQYF
TRBJ1-2 | - | TRBV20-1 | TRBD1 | TGCAGTGCAAAACAGGGGAACTATGGCTACACCTTC | CSAKQGNYGYTF
TRBJ2-2 | - | TRBV27 | - | TGTGCCAGCAGTTTAAGGGAAATGGGCACCGGGGAGCTGTTTTTT | CASSLREMGTGELFF
TRBJ2-7 | many | TRBV5-1 | - | TGCGCCAGCAGCAAGAGTCGGGGCTACGAGCAGTACTTC | CASSKSRGYEQYF
TRBJ2-1 | - | TRBV6-2/TRBV6-3 | TRBD2 | TGTGCCAGCTCTTCTAGCGGGGGGGCGATGTTACAGTTCTTC | CASSSSGGAMLQFF
TRBJ2-7 | - | TRBV11-2 | TRBD2 | TGTGCCAGCAGCTTTAAGTTCCGGACTAGCGGCCCTGCCTACGAGCAGTACTTC | CASSFKFRTSGPAYEQYF
TRBJ2-1 | many | TRBV20-1 | - | TGCAGTGCCCCAATCAGGGGAAACTACAATGAGCAGTTCTTC | CSAPIRGNYNEQFF
TRBJ2-7 | few | TRBV4-1 | TRBD1 | TGCGCCAGCAGCCCTAACGACAGGGTCTACGAGCAGTACTTC | CASSPNDRVYEQYF
TRBJ1-2 | many | TRBV6-2/TRBV6-3 | TRBD1 | TGTGCCAGCAGGACCGGGGACAGTCGAAGCTACACCTTC | CASRTGDSRSYTF
TRBJ1-6 | - | TRBV20-1 | - | TGCAGTGCTAGAGAGACGGGACGGATCAATTCACCCCTCCACTTT | CSARETGRINSPLHF
TRBJ2-1 | - | TRBV30 | - | TGTGCCTGGACCCGAGGGAGGACAGTGGATGAGCAGTTCTTC | CAWTRGRTVDEQFF
TRBJ1-1 | few | TRBV12-3/TRBV12-4 | - | TGTGCCAGCAGTATACCGGGAGCTGAAGCTTTCTTT | CASSIPGAEAFF
TRBJ1-4 | many | TRBV4-3 | - | TGCGCCAGCAGCCAAGGCTTTCGGGATGAAAAACTGTTTTTT | CASSQGFRDEKLFF
TRBJ2-4 | many | TRBV12-3/TRBV12-4 | - | TGTGCCAGCAGTTTCCAGGGAAAAAACATTCAGTACTTC | CASSFQGKNIQYF
TRBJ2-6 | few | TRBV6-4 | - | TGTGCCAGCAGTGAGAGGGTCTCTGGGGCCAACGTCCTGACTTTC | CASSERVSGANVLTF
TRBJ2-5 | - | TRBV10-3 | - | TGTGCCATCAGCGACCGGGCCCCGAAGGTGACCCAGTACTTC | CAISDRAPKVTQYF
TRBJ2-7 | - | TRBV4-3 | - | TGCGCCAGCAGCCAAGATCTTCCTAGGAGGGGGGACGAGCAGTACTTC | CASSQDLPRRGDEQYF
TRBJ2-3 | - | TRBV7-8 | - | TGTGCCAGCAGCTTAGAAGGGTTAGATACGCAGTATTTT | CASSLEGLDTQYF
TRBJ2-3 | few | TRBV5-6 | - | TGTGCCAGCATCAAACAGGAGAGGCGGACAGATACGCAGTATTTT | CASIKQERRTDTQYF